This passage covers 15 T cell receptor beta chains from one sample sequenced in a study of CD8+ T cells in alopecia areata. Specimens obtained from alopecia areata patients comprised lesional scalp punch biopsies and peripheral blood. Sequencing used cDNA as its template, made by extracting RNA and reverse transcribing it. The assay was immunoSEQ multiplex PCR, and TCRdb's table has in-frame clones only and misses some. The repertoire consists of approximately 5,400 clones, with about 60% occurring once and the leading ten covering approximately 11%. The sequencing used skin, collected at week 0. These receptors all come from a human donor with alopecia areata.

The rearrangement uses TRBV11-1 and TRBJ2-2, with 8 bases identical to TRBD1. Looked up from germline, CDR1 is SGHAT and CDR2 is FQDESV (reference sequence). V was pared by 8 bases and J by 0 bases, with 2 bases of the junction left unmatched. The CDR3 consists of 14 residues. This CDR3 reads CASGQGANTGELFF. In nucleotides, the CDR3 is TGTGCCAGCGGACAGGGAGCGAACACCGGGGAGCTGTTTTTT.

The V gene is TRBV2, the J gene TRBJ1-6, with 7 bases that match TRBD1. Trimming cost V 7 bases and J 4 bases; bases outside gene matches: 13. This CDR3 spans 17 amino acids. Germline assignment: CDR1 SNHLY and CDR2 FYNNEI. CDR3 nucleotide sequence: TGTGCCAGCATAGGGGGGACAGAACGACCTTATAATTCACCCCTCCACTTT. Protein: CASIGGTERPYNSPLHF.

This chain connects TRBV5-1 to TRBJ1-5; unclear D gene. Trimming left V 0 bases short and J 2 bases short, with 12 bases between. This CDR3 contains 16 residues. CDR1 and CDR2 (germline): SGHRS, YFSETQ. CDR3 protein: CASSLGEGLGNQPQHF. For the CDR3, the DNA is TGCGCCAGCAGCTTGGGTGAAGGGCTAGGCAATCAGCCCCAGCATTTT.

The chain uses TRBV6-6 and TRBJ1-2; 7 bases match TRBD1. V lost 2 bases to trimming and J lost 7 bases; unmatched junction nucleotides: 4. The germline CDR1 and CDR2 sequences are MNHNY and SVGAGI (reference sequence). CDR3 length: 13 amino acids. The CDR3 protein is CASSYPRGGGYTF. The CDR3 DNA sequence: TGTGCCAGCAGTTACCCCAGGGGGGGTGGCTACACCTTC.

In its sample, this clone was seen a few times. The J gene is TRBJ1-2, the V gene TRBV20-1; D unresolved. Germline lookup yields CDR1 DFQATT and CDR2 SNEGSKA (reference sequence). The V end lost 3 bases, the J end lost 4 bases, and 6 bases lay between the germline ends. The CDR3 spans 11 residues. In nucleotides, the CDR3 is TGCAGTGCTAGCCCCGGCTATGGCTACACCTTC. Translated: CSASPGYGYTF.

The V call is TRBV15, the J call TRBJ2-7; possible D gene TRBD2, 6 bases. V dropped 4 bases and J dropped 0 bases, with 10 bases sitting between them. The CDR3 loop spans 14 amino acids. Germline assignment: CDR1 LNHNV and CDR2 YYDKDF (reference sequence). CDR3 amino acids: CATSKGTFSYEQYF. For the CDR3, the DNA is TGTGCCACCAGCAAAGGGACTTTCTCCTACGAGCAGTACTTC.

CDR3 region: CSVAWGGALAKNIQYF. In DNA, the CDR3 is TGCAGCGTTGCATGGGGGGGTGCACTAGCCAAAAACATTCAGTACTTC. V is TRBV29-1 and J is TRBJ2-4, with TRBD2 identical over 7 bases. V lost 4 bases, J lost 0 bases, and 9 bases stayed unmatched. Germline assignment: CDR1 SQVTM and CDR2 ANQGSEA. The CDR3 is 16 residues long.

V is TRBV30 and J is TRBJ1-5; 11 nucleotides align to TRBD1. The CDR3 runs to 15 residues. Germline V gene lookup returns CDR1 GTSNPN and CDR2 SVGIG (reference sequence). Trimming removed 5 bases from V and 7 bases from J; junction bases left unmatched: 10. The CDR3 DNA sequence: TGTGCCTGGGGGAAAGGACAGGGGGCTTGGCAGCCCCAGCATTTT. This codes for CAWGKGQGAWQPQHF.

The chain couples TRBV5-1 to TRBJ1-2; the match to TRBD1 covers 9 bases. The CDR3 runs 17 residues. Unmatched junction bases numbered 11, after V lost 3 bases and J lost 2 bases. Germline V gene sequence: CDR1 SGHRS, CDR2 YFSETQ. DNA for the CDR3: TGCGCCAGCAGCTCTGGGGACAGGGTAAACTTCAACTATGGCTACACCTTC. It codes for CASSSGDRVNFNYGYTF.

V is TRBV6-4 and J is TRBJ2-3; either TRBD1 or TRBD2 may fit D (5 bases each). The CDR3 is made up of 14 amino acids. V lost 4 bases, J lost 6 bases, and 14 bases lay in between. Germline V CDR1 and CDR2: MRHNA, SNTAGT. CDR3 bases: TGTGCCAGCAGTGGAGGGACCGGCAGGGATACGCAGTATTTT. Translating gives CASSGGTGRDTQYF.

The chain employs TRBV11-2 and TRBJ2-6, with D unclear. V lost 5 bases and J lost 5, with 25 bases in between. The V gene's germline CDR1 is SGHAT and CDR2 FQNNGV. CDR3 length: 19 amino acids. CDR3 in DNA: TGTGCCAGCAGCACTCTCTCAACAAGCAAACAAAGTCGGGCCAACGTCCTGACTTTC. It translates to CASSTLSTSKQSRANVLTF.

The CDR3 region has the DNA TGTGCCAGCACCCAAACGGGACAGGGCGACGAGCAGTACTTC. Translation gives CASTQTGQGDEQYF. This sequence joins TRBV6-6 and TRBJ2-7, with 9 positions matching TRBD1. CDR3 length: 14 residues. The trim removed 7 bases at V and 5 bases at J, leaving 9 bases unmatched. Per germline, CDR1 MNHNY and CDR2 SVGAGI (reference sequence).

The J gene is TRBJ2-2, the V gene TRBV2, with D possibly TRBD1 on 5 matching bases. The CDR3 length is 13 residues. Germline V gene sequence: CDR1 SNHLY, CDR2 FYNNEI. V gave up 7 bases and J gave up 5 bases, with 11 bases separating them. The CDR3 here is CASKVDSTGELFF. The CDR3 DNA follows: TGTGCCAGCAAGGTTGACAGTACCGGGGAGCTGTTTTTT.

This clone was picked up a small number of times. Relative to the germline gene, one junction end is altered; a read error may explain this. The genes are TRBV6-5 and TRBJ2-7; D gene ambiguous. Germline CDR1 is MNHEY and CDR2 is SVGAGI. The CDR3 is made up of 10 amino acids. CDR3 DNA: TGTGCCAGCAGCTACTACGAGCAGTACTTC. Its protein is CASSYYEQYF.

A remark on this clone: A far larger clone is one nucleotide away, so this likely arose from a read error. This specimen includes other DNA sequences encoding the same CDR3. The chain combines TRBV5-1 with TRBJ2-1; 8 nucleotides match TRBD2. The germline V gene has CDR1 SGHRS and CDR2 YFSETQ. The CDR3 sequence is 16 residues long. J lost 5 bases, V lost 4 bases, and 11 bases had no gene match. In DNA form, the CDR3 reads TGCGCCAGCAGCCCAATAGGCGGGGGGATTGACAATGAGCAGTTCTTC. Protein: CASSPIGGGIDNEQFF.